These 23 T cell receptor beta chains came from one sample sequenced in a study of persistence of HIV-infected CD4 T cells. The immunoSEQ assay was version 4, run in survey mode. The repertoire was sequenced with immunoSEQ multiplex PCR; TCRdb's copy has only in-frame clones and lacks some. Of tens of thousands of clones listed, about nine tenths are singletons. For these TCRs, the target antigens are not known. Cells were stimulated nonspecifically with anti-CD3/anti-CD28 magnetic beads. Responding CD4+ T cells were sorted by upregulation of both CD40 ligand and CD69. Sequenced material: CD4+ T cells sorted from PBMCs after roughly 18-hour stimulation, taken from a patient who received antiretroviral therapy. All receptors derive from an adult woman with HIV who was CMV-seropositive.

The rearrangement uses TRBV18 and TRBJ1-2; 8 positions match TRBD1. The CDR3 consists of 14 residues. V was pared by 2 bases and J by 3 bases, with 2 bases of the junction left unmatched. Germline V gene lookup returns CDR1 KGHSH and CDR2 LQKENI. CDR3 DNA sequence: TGTGCCAGCTCACCAGCAGGGGGCGACTATGGCTACACCTTC. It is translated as CASSPAGGDYGYTF.

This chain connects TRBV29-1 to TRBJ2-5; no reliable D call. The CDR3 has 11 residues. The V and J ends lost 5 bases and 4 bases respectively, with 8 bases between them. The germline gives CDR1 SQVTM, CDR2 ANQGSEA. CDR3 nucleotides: TGCAGCGTTTGGACGGGAGAGACCCAGTACTTC. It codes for CSVWTGETQYF.

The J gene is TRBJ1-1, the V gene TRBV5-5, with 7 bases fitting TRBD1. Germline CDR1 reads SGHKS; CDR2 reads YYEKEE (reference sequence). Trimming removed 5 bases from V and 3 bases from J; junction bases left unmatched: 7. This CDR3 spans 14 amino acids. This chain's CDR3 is CASRATGTDTEAFF. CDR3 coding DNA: TGTGCCAGCAGGGCGACAGGGACGGACACTGAAGCTTTCTTT.

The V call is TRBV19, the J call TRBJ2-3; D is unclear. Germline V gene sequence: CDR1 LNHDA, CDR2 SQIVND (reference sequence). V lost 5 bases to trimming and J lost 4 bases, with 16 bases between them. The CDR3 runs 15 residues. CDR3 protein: CASSLGPTGADTQYF. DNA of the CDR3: TGTGCCAGTAGTCTTGGGCCAACGGGTGCAGATACGCAGTATTTT.

CDR3 protein: CASSLGRLRAGELFF. CDR3 DNA: TGTGCCAGCAGCTTAGGTCGTTTAAGAGCCGGGGAGCTGTTTTTT. This chain uses TRBV5-6 with TRBJ2-2; no clear D gene. V was pared by 2 bases and J by 6 bases, with 14 bases between. CDR1 and CDR2 from the germline V gene are SGHDT and YYEEEE. The CDR3 runs 15 residues. The variable domain in full, completed from reference TRBV5-6 and TRBJ2-2, reads DAGVTQSPTHLIKTRGQQVTLRCSPKSGHDTVSWYQQALGQGPQFIFQYYEEEERQRGNFPDRFSGHQFPNYSSELNVNALLLGDSALYLCASSLGRLRAGELFFGEGSRLTVL.

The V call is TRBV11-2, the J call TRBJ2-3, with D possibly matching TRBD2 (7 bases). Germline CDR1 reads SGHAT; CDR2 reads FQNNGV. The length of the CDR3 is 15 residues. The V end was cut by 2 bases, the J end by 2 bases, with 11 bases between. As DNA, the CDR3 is TGTGCCAGCAGCTTACGGGGGGCCCCCACAGATACGCAGTATTTT. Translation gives CASSLRGAPTDTQYF.

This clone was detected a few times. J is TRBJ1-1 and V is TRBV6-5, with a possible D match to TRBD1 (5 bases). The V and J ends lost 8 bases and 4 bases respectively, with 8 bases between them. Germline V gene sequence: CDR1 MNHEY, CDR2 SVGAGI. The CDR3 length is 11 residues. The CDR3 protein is CASGRGTEAFF. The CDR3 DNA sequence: TGTGCCAGCGGAAGGGGCACTGAAGCTTTCTTT.

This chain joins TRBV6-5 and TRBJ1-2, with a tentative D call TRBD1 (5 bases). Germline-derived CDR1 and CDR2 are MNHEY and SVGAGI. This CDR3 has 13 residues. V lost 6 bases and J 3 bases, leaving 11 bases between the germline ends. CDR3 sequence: CASRAQGYYGYTF. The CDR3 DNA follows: TGTGCCAGCAGGGCGCAGGGCTACTATGGCTACACCTTC.

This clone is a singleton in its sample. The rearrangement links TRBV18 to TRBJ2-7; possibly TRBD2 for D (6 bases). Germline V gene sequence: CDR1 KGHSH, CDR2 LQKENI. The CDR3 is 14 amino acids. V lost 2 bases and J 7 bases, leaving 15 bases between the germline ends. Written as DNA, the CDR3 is TGTGCCAGCTCACCAAGTGGTAGGAGCGGGGAGCAGTACGTC. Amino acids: CASSPSGRSGEQYV.

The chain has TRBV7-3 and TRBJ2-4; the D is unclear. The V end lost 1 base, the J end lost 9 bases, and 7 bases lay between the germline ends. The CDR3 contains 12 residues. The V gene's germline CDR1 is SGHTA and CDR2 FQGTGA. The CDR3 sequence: CASSLRGGIQYF. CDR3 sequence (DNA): TGTGCCAGCAGCTTAAGAGGCGGCATTCAGTACTTC.

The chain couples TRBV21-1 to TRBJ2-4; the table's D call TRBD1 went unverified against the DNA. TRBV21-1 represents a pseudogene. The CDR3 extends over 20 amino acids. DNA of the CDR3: TGTGCCAGCAGTCCGCTCTACGGGACAGGGCCCCTTCAGGCCAAAAACATTCAGTACTTC. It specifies CASSPLYGTGPLQAKNIQYF.

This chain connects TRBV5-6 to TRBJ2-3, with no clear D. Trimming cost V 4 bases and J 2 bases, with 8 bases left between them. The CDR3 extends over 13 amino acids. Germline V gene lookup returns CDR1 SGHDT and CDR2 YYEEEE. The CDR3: CASSGRPTDTQYF. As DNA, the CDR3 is TGTGCCAGCAGCGGAAGACCCACAGATACGCAGTATTTT.

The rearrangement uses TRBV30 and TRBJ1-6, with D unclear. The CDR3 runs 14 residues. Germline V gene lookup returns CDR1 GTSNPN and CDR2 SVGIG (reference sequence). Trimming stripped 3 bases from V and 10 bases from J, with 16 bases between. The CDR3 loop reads CAWRLDGLSSPLHF. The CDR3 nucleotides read TGTGCCTGGAGACTCGACGGCCTGAGCTCACCCCTCCACTTT.

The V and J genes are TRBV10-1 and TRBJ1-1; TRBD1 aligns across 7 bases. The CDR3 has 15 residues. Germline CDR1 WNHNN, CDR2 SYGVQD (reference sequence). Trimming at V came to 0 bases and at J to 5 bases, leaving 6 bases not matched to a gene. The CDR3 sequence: CASSESSQGRTEAFF. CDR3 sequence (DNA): TGCGCCAGCAGTGAGTCGTCACAGGGGCGGACTGAAGCTTTCTTT.

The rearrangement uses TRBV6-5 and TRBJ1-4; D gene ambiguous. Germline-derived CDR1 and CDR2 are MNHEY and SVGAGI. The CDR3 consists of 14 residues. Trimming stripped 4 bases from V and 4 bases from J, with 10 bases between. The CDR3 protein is CASSFGQFNEKLFF. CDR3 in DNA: TGTGCCAGCAGTTTTGGCCAGTTTAATGAAAAACTGTTTTTT.

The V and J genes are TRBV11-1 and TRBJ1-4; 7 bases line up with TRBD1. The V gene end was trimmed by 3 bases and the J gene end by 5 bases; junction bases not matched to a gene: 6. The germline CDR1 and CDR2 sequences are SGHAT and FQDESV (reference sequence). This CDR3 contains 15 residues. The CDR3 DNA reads TGTGCCAGCAGCTTGGAACCGGGACAGAATGAAAAACTGTTTTTT. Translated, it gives CASSLEPGQNEKLFF.

This CDR3 reads CASKVSRNSNTEAFF. DNA for the CDR3: TGTGCCAGCAAGGTTTCCCGAAACTCGAACACTGAAGCTTTCTTT. The rearrangement joins TRBV6-5 to TRBJ1-1, with D hard to call. V lost 7 bases and J lost 1, with 16 bases in between. Germline CDR1 and CDR2: MNHEY and SVGAGI. The CDR3 totals 15 residues.

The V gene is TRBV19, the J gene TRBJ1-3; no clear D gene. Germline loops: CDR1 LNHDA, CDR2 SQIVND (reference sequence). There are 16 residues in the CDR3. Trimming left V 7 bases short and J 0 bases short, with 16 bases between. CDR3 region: CASTEGTPSSGNTIYF. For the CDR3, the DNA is TGTGCCAGTACAGAGGGCACCCCGAGCTCTGGAAACACCATATATTTT.

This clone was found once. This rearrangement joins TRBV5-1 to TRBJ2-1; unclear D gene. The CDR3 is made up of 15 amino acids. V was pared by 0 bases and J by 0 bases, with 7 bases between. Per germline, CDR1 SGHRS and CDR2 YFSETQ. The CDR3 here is CASSLAVGSYNEQFF. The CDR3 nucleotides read TGCGCCAGCAGCTTGGCCGTCGGCTCCTACAATGAGCAGTTCTTC.

CDR3 region: CASSFNRGGEQFF. The CDR3, as DNA: TGTGCCAGCAGTTTTAACAGGGGTGGTGAGCAGTTCTTC. This chain uses TRBV12-3 or TRBV12-4 with TRBJ2-1, with TRBD1 matching 7 bases. V was pared by 3 bases and J by 9 bases, with 5 bases of the junction left unmatched. This CDR3 region has 13 residues.

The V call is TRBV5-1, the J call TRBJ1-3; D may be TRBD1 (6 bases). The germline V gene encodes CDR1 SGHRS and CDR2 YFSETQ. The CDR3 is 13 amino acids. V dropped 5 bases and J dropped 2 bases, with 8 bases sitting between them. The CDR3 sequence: CASRTGPGNTIYF. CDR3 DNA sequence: TGCGCCAGCAGGACAGGACCTGGAAACACCATATATTTT.

The DNA for the CDR3 is TGCGCCAGCAGCTCCCGAGGTAGGGGTAGTAGCTCCAAAAACATTCAGTACTTC. Residues: CASSSRGRGSSSKNIQYF. The rearrangement uses TRBV5-1 and TRBJ2-4; D might be TRBD1 (5 bases). There are 18 residues in the CDR3. V shed 3 bases and J shed 2 bases, with 21 bases lying between them. CDR1 and CDR2 (germline): SGHRS, YFSETQ. Together with reference TRBV5-1 and TRBJ2-4, the CDR3 gives the full variable domain: KAGVTQTPRYLIKTRGQQVTLSCSPISGHRSVSWYQQTPGQGLQFLFEYFSETQRNKGNFPGRFSGRQFSNSRSEMNVSTLELGDSALYLCASSSRGRGSSSKNIQYFGAGTRLSVL.

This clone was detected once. CDR3 in DNA: TGTGCCAGCAGCCAAGCTCTCCGGCTAGCGGGGGGGCTATACGAGCAGTACTTC. Its translation is CASSQALRLAGGLYEQYF. The chain links TRBV14 to TRBJ2-7; 12 bases agree with TRBD2. V lost 1 base, J lost 4 bases, and 11 bases stayed unmatched. The CDR3 extends over 18 amino acids. The V gene's germline CDR1 is SGHDN and CDR2 FVKESK.